A selection of T cell receptor beta chains follows, all from one sample in a study of T cell changes during pregnancy in multiple sclerosis. The table came from immunoSEQ multiplex PCR; TCRdb's copy has only in-frame clones and leaves some out. The sample holds roughly 70,000 clones; about 88% are singletons and the top ten take about 3.5%. Material: peripheral blood, obtained before pregnancy. All receptors come from a female donor with multiple sclerosis, enrolled in a pregnancy study. Both conserved end residues are part of each CDR3. A D gene is named only where the DNA matches it firmly. Size values are once, few and many counts, or a class for expanded clones, and some rows have none.

j_call: TRBJ1-5
v_call: TRBV6-5
d_call: TRBD1
clone_size: few
cdr3_aa: CASSYETGAQPQHF
cdr3_nt: TGTGCCAGCAGTTATGAGACAGGGGCCCAGCCCCAGCATTTT

j_call: TRBJ1-1
v_call: TRBV12-5
d_call: TRBD1
clone_size: -
cdr3_aa: CASGGSGQGLSNTEAFF
cdr3_nt: TGTGCTAGTGGGGGTTCGGGACAGGGTTTATCGAACACTGAAGCTTTCTTT

j_call: TRBJ2-5
v_call: TRBV14
d_call: -
clone_size: -
cdr3_aa: CASNRRPGEETQYF
cdr3_nt: TGTGCCAGCAACCGCAGACCTGGGGAGGAGACCCAGTACTTC

j_call: TRBJ1-4
v_call: TRBV7-8
d_call: -
clone_size: -
cdr3_aa: CASSYPRTESLSEKLFF
cdr3_nt: TGTGCCAGCAGCTACCCTCGGACAGAGTCTCTTAGTGAAAAACTGTTTTTT

j_call: TRBJ2-6
v_call: TRBV7-3
d_call: TRBD1
clone_size: -
cdr3_aa: CASSPHGTGSGANVLTF
cdr3_nt: TGTGCCAGCAGCCCCCACGGGACAGGGTCTGGGGCCAACGTCCTGACTTTC

j_call: TRBJ2-1
v_call: TRBV29-1
d_call: TRBD2
clone_size: -
cdr3_aa: CCYTRLANEQFF
cdr3_nt: TGCTGCTATACAAGACTAGCCAATGAGCAGTTCTTC

j_call: TRBJ1-5
v_call: TRBV19
d_call: -
clone_size: -
cdr3_aa: CASSKPTGYLNQPQHF
cdr3_nt: TGTGCCAGTAGTAAACCTACAGGTTACCTCAATCAGCCCCAGCATTTT

j_call: TRBJ1-4
v_call: TRBV28
d_call: TRBD1
clone_size: -
cdr3_aa: CASTTPDRGHLYREKLFF
cdr3_nt: TGTGCCAGCACCACTCCCGACAGGGGCCATCTCTATCGTGAAAAACTGTTTTTT

j_call: TRBJ2-1
v_call: TRBV30
d_call: -
clone_size: -
cdr3_aa: CAWMGGPGQASYNEQFF
cdr3_nt: TGTGCCTGGATGGGGGGACCGGGGCAGGCCTCCTACAATGAGCAGTTCTTC

j_call: TRBJ2-3
v_call: TRBV30
d_call: -
clone_size: -
cdr3_aa: CAWSVQGGTDTQYF
cdr3_nt: TGTGCCTGGAGTGTACAGGGAGGCACAGATACGCAGTATTTT

j_call: TRBJ2-3
v_call: TRBV4-3
d_call: TRBD2
clone_size: -
cdr3_aa: CASSQDSAGLAGGATQYF
cdr3_nt: TGCGCCAGCAGCCAAGATAGTGCGGGACTAGCGGGGGGGGCTACGCAGTATTTT

j_call: TRBJ2-5
v_call: TRBV7-7
d_call: TRBD2
clone_size: -
cdr3_aa: CASSHGTSGVSQTQYF
cdr3_nt: TGTGCCAGCAGCCACGGGACTAGCGGGGTGAGCCAGACCCAGTACTTC

j_call: TRBJ1-1
v_call: TRBV19
d_call: -
clone_size: -
cdr3_aa: CASNTLGGAGEAFF
cdr3_nt: TGTGCCAGTAATACCCTGGGGGGGGCTGGTGAAGCTTTCTTT

j_call: TRBJ1-6
v_call: TRBV5-1
d_call: TRBD1
clone_size: -
cdr3_aa: CASSPGQPHSPLHF
cdr3_nt: TGCGCCAGCAGCCCGGGACAGCCTCATTCACCCCTCCACTTT

j_call: TRBJ2-7
v_call: TRBV18
d_call: -
clone_size: -
cdr3_aa: CASSLRDSGGEQYF
cdr3_nt: TGTGCCAGCTCACTCCGGGACTCAGGGGGCGAGCAGTACTTC

j_call: TRBJ1-2
v_call: TRBV6-5
d_call: TRBD1
clone_size: -
cdr3_aa: CASSPRQGRNYGYTF
cdr3_nt: TGTGCCAGCAGTCCCCGACAGGGGAGAAACTATGGCTACACCTTC

j_call: TRBJ2-7
v_call: TRBV19
d_call: TRBD1
clone_size: -
cdr3_aa: CASSGTGDSYEQYF
cdr3_nt: TGTGCCAGTAGTGGGACAGGGGACTCCTACGAGCAGTACTTC

j_call: TRBJ2-3
v_call: TRBV7-9
d_call: -
clone_size: -
cdr3_aa: CASSLRQTSDTQYF
cdr3_nt: TGTGCCAGCAGCTTGCGGCAGACTTCAGATACGCAGTATTTT

j_call: TRBJ2-5
v_call: TRBV6-5
d_call: -
clone_size: -
cdr3_aa: CASSTPLEPQETQYF
cdr3_nt: TGTGCCAGCAGTACCCCATTGGAGCCCCAAGAGACCCAGTACTTC

j_call: TRBJ1-2
v_call: TRBV7-3
d_call: TRBD1
clone_size: -
cdr3_aa: CASSPPGTGWNGYTF
cdr3_nt: TGTGCCAGCAGCCCCCCTGGGACAGGGTGGAATGGCTACACCTTC

j_call: TRBJ1-4
v_call: TRBV18
d_call: TRBD1
clone_size: -
cdr3_aa: CASSPGQGKLKLFF
cdr3_nt: TGTGCCAGCTCACCGGGACAGGGGAAGTTAAAACTGTTTTTT

j_call: TRBJ1-3
v_call: TRBV7-6
d_call: -
clone_size: once
cdr3_aa: CASSLGKGAGNTIYF
cdr3_nt: TGTGCCAGCAGCTTAGGGAAGGGGGCTGGAAACACCATATATTTT

j_call: TRBJ2-7
v_call: TRBV29-1
d_call: TRBD2
clone_size: once
cdr3_aa: CSTMGLAGPGSYEQYF
cdr3_nt: TGCAGCACAATGGGGCTAGCGGGCCCTGGGTCCTACGAGCAGTACTTC

j_call: TRBJ2-7
v_call: TRBV4-2
d_call: -
clone_size: many
cdr3_aa: CASSQGGGDSSYEQYF
cdr3_nt: TGTGCCAGCAGCCAAGGAGGGGGGGATAGCTCCTACGAGCAGTACTTC